This T cell receptor beta chain was obtained from a study of T cells after posttransplantation cyclophosphamide. Cells defined as naive were viable CD3+CD4+ or CD3+CD8+ and CCR7+CD45RA+CD45RO-CD95-CD27+CD28+. Sequencing used immunoSEQ multiplex PCR; TCRdb keeps in-frame clones, though not all of them. The repertoire holds about 32,000 clones, 90% to 95% seen once, with around 0.1% in the top ten. Study-wide results and caveats: Donor CD8+ memory clones often dominated recipient blood repertoires at later times. Recipient CMV seropositivity and CMV reactivation strongly tracked TRB clonality. Tissue-infiltrating T cells from skin or gut overlapped little with blood T cells.

With regard to this clone: What it recognizes is unknown.

Germline V gene sequence: CDR1 SGHTA, CDR2 FQGNSA. J lost 14 bases, V lost 5 bases, and 8 bases had no gene match. The CDR3 totals 12 residues. The receptor's source is a man aged 25-45 years in good health and a related stem cell transplant donor. The chain has TRBV7-2 and TRBJ2-1, with TRBD1 identical over 8 bases. Material: naive CD4+ T cells sorted from blood. The CDR3 is CASSPDDRGKFF. The CDR3 DNA follows: TGTGCCAGCAGCCCGGATGACAGGGGAAAGTTCTTC.